This TCR beta chain was sequenced in a study of PD-1 blockade in classical Hodgkin lymphoma. Overall study context: Patients in the cohort were put on intravenous nivolumab, 3 mg/kg every 2 weeks.

TCRdb's table, derived via immunoSEQ multiplex PCR, lists solely in-frame clones and lacks some. The table shows about 40,000 clones, with 78% occurring only once. Brentuximab vedotin exposure varied among the patients, all of whom had relapsed after autologous stem cell transplantation. This CDR3 contains 15 residues. J lost 5 bases, V lost 2 bases, and 6 bases had no gene match. The germline V gene encodes CDR1 LNHDA and CDR2 SQIVND (reference sequence). The material sequenced was peripheral blood mononuclear cells (PBMCs), taken at baseline. The clonotype originates from a human donor with classical Hodgkin lymphoma. This chain links TRBV19 with TRBJ2-7; TRBD1 matches 10 bases. CDR3 sequence reads: CASSIKRTGGDEQYF. In nucleotides, the CDR3 is TGTGCCAGTAGTATAAAACGGACAGGGGGAGACGAGCAGTACTTC.